Below are 23 T cell receptor beta chains sequenced from a single sample in a study of beta chain features in type 1 diabetes. Expressed TCRB transcripts got sequenced, as all isolated RNA was reverse transcribed. Generated by immunoSEQ multiplex PCR, the TCRdb table keeps only in-frame clones and is missing some. The top ten hold 0.72% of the sample, which has roughly 40,000 clones, around half seen once. Sequences were obtained from central memory CD4+ T cells from blood. The receptors shown here come from a woman under 30 in good health.

The chain uses TRBV4-1 and TRBJ1-2; D is possibly TRBD1 (6 bases). The CDR3 has 13 amino acids. The germline V gene has CDR1 MGHRA and CDR2 YSYEKL. Between the trimmed V and J ends, which lost 5 bases and 4 bases, there was a span of 11 bases. The CDR3 here is CASSVQGSYGYTF. CDR3 nucleotides: TGCGCCAGCAGCGTGCAGGGGAGCTATGGCTACACCTTC.

J is TRBJ2-6 and V is TRBV5-1; D is ambiguous. Germline assignment: CDR1 SGHRS and CDR2 YFSETQ. The CDR3 has 14 amino acids. The V end was cut by 4 bases, the J end by 2 bases, with 7 bases between. CDR3 in DNA: TGCGCCAGCAGCGAAACGGCTGGGGCCAACGTCCTGACTTTC. Encoded protein: CASSETAGANVLTF.

This chain joins TRBV5-5 and TRBJ2-5, with D perhaps TRBD1 (5 bases). The V end lost 1 base, the J end lost 1 base, and 8 bases lay between the germline ends. CDR1 and CDR2 from the germline V gene are SGHKS and YYEKEE (reference sequence). This CDR3 has 14 amino acids. In nucleotides, the CDR3 is TGTGCCAGCAGCTTGAGACAGCTCCAAGAGACCCAGTACTTC. This sequence encodes CASSLRQLQETQYF.

The CDR3 here is CATSRDPHASGAYEQYF. DNA for the CDR3: TGTGCCACCAGCAGAGATCCCCACGCTAGCGGGGCCTACGAGCAGTACTTC. This rearrangement joins TRBV15 to TRBJ2-7; 9 positions agree with TRBD2. Germline V CDR1 and CDR2: LNHNV, YYDKDF (reference sequence). V trimming: 0 bases; J trimming: 2 bases; junction bases outside the gene matches: 8. The CDR3 has 17 residues.

The CDR3 sequence is CASSIDVRVTGELFF. CDR3 nucleotide sequence: TGTGCCAGTAGTATAGATGTGCGGGTTACCGGGGAGCTGTTTTTT. This chain connects TRBV19 to TRBJ2-2; TRBD2 is a possible D gene (5 bases). The germline V gene has CDR1 LNHDA and CDR2 SQIVND (reference sequence). The length of the CDR3 is 15 residues. The germline V and J ends were trimmed by 0 bases and 5 bases, with 10 bases remaining between them.

This clone was seen a few times. This chain connects TRBV1 to TRBJ1-4; no check of the table's D call, TRBD1, against the DNA was made. TRBV1 is a listed pseudogene. The CDR3 is 17 residues long. CDR3 in DNA: TGCACCAGCAGCCGAGGCCGCAGGGACAGAAGAGCTGAAAAACTGTTTTTT. Protein: CTSSRGRRDRRAEKLFF.

This clone showed up many times. This chain uses TRBV6-1 with TRBJ1-2; D call uncertain. Germline CDR1 is MNHNS and CDR2 is SASEGT. Trimming cost V 7 bases and J 7 bases, with 16 bases left between them. The CDR3 has 13 amino acids. CDR3 protein: CASNLDPGGGYTF. CDR3 sequence (DNA): TGTGCCAGCAACTTGGACCCCGGAGGTGGCTACACCTTC.

This clone was found a few times. The V gene is TRBV7-8, the J gene TRBJ2-1; the match to TRBD2 covers 14 bases. Germline V gene lookup returns CDR1 SGHVS and CDR2 FQNEAQ. J gave up 13 bases and V 5 bases, and 16 bases lay outside the gene matches. This CDR3 has 17 amino acids. In DNA, the CDR3 is TGTGCCAGCAGCCTCCGCCCGGGGACTAGCGGGGGTCCGAATCAGTTCTTC. Its protein product is CASSLRPGTSGGPNQFF.

The chain links TRBV18 to TRBJ1-3; 7 bases match TRBD1. CDR3 size: 15 residues. Trimming removed 4 bases from V and 0 bases from J; junction bases left unmatched: 3. Germline values: CDR1 KGHSH, CDR2 LQKENI. The CDR3 here is CASSQGQISGNTIYF. CDR3 coding DNA: TGTGCCAGCTCACAGGGACAGATCTCTGGAAACACCATATATTTT.

The chain links TRBV6-6 to TRBJ2-3; TRBD1 matches 10 bases. CDR3 size: 16 residues. Germline V CDR1 and CDR2: MNHNY, SVGAGI (reference sequence). With V trimmed by 0 bases and J by 2 bases, 2 bases remained unmatched. CDR3: CASSYSGTGATDTQYF. CDR3 in DNA: TGTGCCAGCAGTTACTCGGGGACAGGGGCCACAGATACGCAGTATTTT.

A few counts support this clone. The chain links TRBV27 to TRBJ2-7; 13 bases are a match to TRBD2. The CDR3 loop spans 15 amino acids. V dropped 6 bases and J dropped 3; count of bases not matched to a gene: 5. Germline assignment: CDR1 MNHEY and CDR2 SMNVEV (reference sequence). The CDR3 loop reads CASRSTSGGYYEQYF. The CDR3 bases are TGTGCCAGCAGATCGACTAGCGGGGGGTACTACGAGCAGTACTTC.

This chain joins TRBV6-1 and TRBJ2-1; 9 nucleotides line up with TRBD1. The CDR3 totals 14 residues. V trimming: 7 bases; J trimming: 5 bases; junction bases outside the gene matches: 6. Germline V lookup: CDR1 MNHNS, CDR2 SASEGT. Here the CDR3 reads CASIHRGLNNEQFF. The CDR3 DNA sequence: TGTGCCAGCATCCACAGGGGGCTCAACAATGAGCAGTTCTTC.

The chain carries TRBV30 and TRBJ1-5; 7 bases map to TRBD1. Germline V gene data show CDR1 as GTSNPN and CDR2 as SVGIG (reference sequence). With 0 bases clipped from V and 5 bases from J, the junction kept 4 bases outside the gene matches. The length of the CDR3 is 14 residues. CDR3 sequence: CAWSVRQGDQPQHF. In DNA, the CDR3 is TGTGCCTGGAGTGTAAGACAGGGCGATCAGCCCCAGCATTTT.

The rearrangement links TRBV5-1 to TRBJ1-4; 11 nucleotides align to TRBD1. V shed 4 bases and J 5 bases; nucleotides not matched to a gene: 1. Germline V gene lookup returns CDR1 SGHRS and CDR2 YFSETQ. The CDR3 is 14 residues long. The CDR3: CASSRDRGNEKLFF. In DNA, the CDR3 is TGCGCCAGCAGCCGGGACAGGGGGAATGAAAAACTGTTTTTT.

The rearrangement links TRBV21-1 to TRBJ2-2; the D segment call TRBD1 is taken from the table without a DNA check. TRBV21-1 corresponds to a pseudogene. The CDR3 has 15 amino acids. For the CDR3, the DNA is TGTGCCAGCAGCAAAACCGACACGAACACCGGGGAGCTGTTTTTT. Amino acids: CASSKTDTNTGELFF.

V and J are TRBV2 and TRBJ2-4; 7 bases agree with TRBD2. The CDR3 length is 16 residues. Germline lookup yields CDR1 SNHLY and CDR2 FYNNEI. V shed 4 bases, J shed 1 base, and the junction held 7 bases outside the gene matches. The CDR3 DNA is TGTGCCAGCAGTGCCATGAGCGGGGCGGCCAAAAACATTCAGTACTTC. Translation gives CASSAMSGAAKNIQYF. The variable domain in full, with the rest retrieved from reference TRBV2 and TRBJ2-4, is EPEVTQTPSHQVTQMGQEVILRCVPISNHLYFYWYRQILGQKVEFLVSFYNNEISEKSEIFDDQFSVERPDGSNFTLKIRSTKLEDSAMYFCASSAMSGAAKNIQYFGAGTRLSVL.

This clone was picked up one time. This rearrangement joins TRBV30 to TRBJ1-5; D ambiguous. V dropped 1 base and J dropped 1 base, with 20 bases sitting between them. There are 18 residues in the CDR3. Germline CDR1 is GTSNPN and CDR2 is SVGIG (reference sequence). The chain's CDR3 is CAWSAREAWGASNQPQHF. CDR3 bases: TGTGCCTGGAGTGCCCGTGAGGCGTGGGGAGCAAGCAATCAGCCCCAGCATTTT.

This clone was counted once. The chain combines TRBV6-1 with TRBJ1-2, with D hard to call. The CDR3 totals 13 residues. Germline values: CDR1 MNHNS, CDR2 SASEGT. Between the trimmed V and J ends, which lost 3 bases and 2 bases, there was a span of 7 bases. This CDR3 reads CASSEAGNYGYTF. The CDR3 region has the DNA TGTGCCAGCAGTGAGGCAGGCAACTATGGCTACACCTTC.

Regarding this clone: The junction departs from the called germline gene at one end, perhaps through a read error. This chain connects TRBV5-1 to TRBJ1-6, with D possibly matching TRBD1 (6 bases). Germline V gives CDR1 SGHRS, CDR2 YFSETQ. The CDR3 sequence is 15 residues long. CDR3 DNA: TGCGCCGGCAGCCCCGGGACACCGGATAATTCACCCCTCCACTTT. Encoded protein: CAGSPGTPDNSPLHF. Complete variable domain (other parts from reference TRBV5-1 and TRBJ1-6): KAGVTQTPRYLIKTRGQQVTLSCSPISGHRSVSWYQQTPGQGLQFLFEYFSETQRNKGNFPGRFSGRQFSNSRSEMNVSTLELGDSALYLCAGSPGTPDNSPLHFGNGTRLTVT.

This clone has a handful of counts. The CDR3 sequence is CASSFTQGAYGNQPQHF. The CDR3 region has the DNA TGTGCCAGCAGTTTTACGCAGGGGGCTTATGGCAATCAGCCCCAGCATTTT. The chain combines TRBV28 with TRBJ1-5; 8 nucleotides line up with TRBD1. Germline V gene lookup returns CDR1 MDHEN and CDR2 SYDVKM. This CDR3 comprises 17 residues. The J segment lost 2 bases and the V segment lost 3 bases, leaving 9 bases of the junction unmatched.

This clone was seen a few times. The chain uses TRBV28 and TRBJ1-4; 7 bases agree with TRBD1. The CDR3 runs to 14 residues. Germline V lookup: CDR1 MDHEN, CDR2 SYDVKM. The V gene end was trimmed by 6 bases and the J gene end by 2 bases; junction bases not matched to a gene: 3. CDR3 coding DNA: TGTGCCAGCAGCCAAGGGGGCACTAATGAAAAACTGTTTTTT. It translates to CASSQGGTNEKLFF.

This chain connects TRBV25-1 to TRBJ1-1, with TRBD1 as a possible D gene (5 bases). V was cut by 4 bases and J by 7 bases, with 16 bases left in between. Germline assignment: CDR1 MGHDK and CDR2 SYGVNS. CDR3 length: 14 amino acids. CDR3 nucleotides: TGTGCCAGCAGTGTACCAGGGAGGTTCGGTGAAGCTTTCTTT. Translating gives CASSVPGRFGEAFF.

This clone was recorded a few times. The gene calls are TRBV2 and TRBJ2-5, with D possibly matching TRBD1 (6 bases). The V gene lost 0 bases and the J gene lost 1 base, with 9 bases spanning the gap. The CDR3 totals 15 residues. Germline CDR1 and CDR2: SNHLY and FYNNEI. Here the CDR3 DNA reads TGTGCCAGCAGTGAAGCGGGGGCTGGCCAAGAGACCCAGTACTTC. Amino acids: CASSEAGAGQETQYF.